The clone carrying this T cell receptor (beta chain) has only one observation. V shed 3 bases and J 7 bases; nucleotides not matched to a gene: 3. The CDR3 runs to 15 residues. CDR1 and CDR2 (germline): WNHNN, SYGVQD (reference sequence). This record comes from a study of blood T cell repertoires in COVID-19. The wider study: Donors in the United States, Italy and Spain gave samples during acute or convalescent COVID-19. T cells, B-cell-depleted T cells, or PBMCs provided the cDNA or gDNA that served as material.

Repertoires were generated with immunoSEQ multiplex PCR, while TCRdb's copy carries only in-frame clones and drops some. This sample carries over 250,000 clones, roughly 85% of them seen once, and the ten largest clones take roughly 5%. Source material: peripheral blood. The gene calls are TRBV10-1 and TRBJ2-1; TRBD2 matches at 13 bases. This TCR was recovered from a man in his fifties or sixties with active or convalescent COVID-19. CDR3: CASSDGTSGKNEQFF. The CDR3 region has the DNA TGCGCCAGCAGTGATGGGACTAGCGGGAAGAATGAGCAGTTCTTC.